The rows below give T cell receptor beta chains drawn from one sample of a study of blood T cell repertoires in COVID-19. Profiled with immunoSEQ multiplex PCR; TCRdb holds only in-frame clones, not every one. The sample holds some 270,000 clones, 84% seen once. Sequences were obtained from PBMCs or T cells enriched from blood (not recorded which). These receptors all stem from a man aged 45-65 years who had recovered from COVID-19. Each CDR3 is given with its conserved first and last residue. Each record gives: V gene, D gene, J gene, clone size, CDR3 DNA, CDR3 protein. A D gene is named only where the DNA matches it firmly. Some rows mark clone size as missing; the rest say once, few, many or name a class of expanded clone.

>TRBV15|.|TRBJ2-1|.
TGTGCCACCAGCAGACTAGCGAGTGAGCAGTTCTTC
CATSRLASEQFF
>TRBV10-3|.|TRBJ2-7|.
TGTGCCATCAGTGAGTCGAGTCACGAGCAGTACTTC
CAISESSHEQYF
>TRBV3-1/TRBV3-2|TRBD1|TRBJ2-7|.
TGTGCCAGCAGCCCCTGGACAGGGAACCACGAGCAGTACTTC
CASSPWTGNHEQYF
>TRBV7-2|.|TRBJ2-7|few
TGTGCCAGCAGCGCGCGGGACGGGCCCTACGAGCAGTACTTC
CASSARDGPYEQYF
>TRBV2|.|TRBJ1-1|.
TGTGCCAGCAGTCGGGAGGATTCCACTGAAGCTTTCTTT
CASSREDSTEAFF
>TRBV19|TRBD1|TRBJ2-7|.
TGTGCCAGTAGTACCGGATATCGACAGGGGAACTACGAGCAGTACTTC
CASSTGYRQGNYEQYF
>TRBV19|.|TRBJ2-7|.
TGTGCCAGTAGTATAGATACCCGGTACGAGCAGTACTTC
CASSIDTRYEQYF
>TRBV7-2|TRBD1|TRBJ1-1|.
TGTGCCAGCAGCTTACGGGGCGGGACAGGGATTTCGAACACTGAAGCTTTCTTT
CASSLRGGTGISNTEAFF
>TRBV27|.|TRBJ2-1|.
TGTGCCAGCAGTCCCCCAGCGAGCTCCTACAATGAGCAGTTCTTC
CASSPPASSYNEQFF
>TRBV7-2|.|TRBJ2-7|.
TGTGCCAGCAGCCCATTGGGGGGGGCGCGACACGAGCAGTACTTC
CASSPLGGARHEQYF
>TRBV7-2|TRBD1|TRBJ1-2|.
TGTGCCAGCAGCTTCGACAGGGCGCGAGGCTACACCTTC
CASSFDRARGYTF
>TRBV12-3/TRBV12-4|.|TRBJ1-2|.
TGTGCCAGCAGTTTAGACACCTACTATGGCTACACCTTC
CASSLDTYYGYTF
>TRBV5-1|TRBD1|TRBJ2-7|few
TGCGCCAGCAGCTTGGGGGACAGAATTCCCACCTACGAGCAGTACTTC
CASSLGDRIPTYEQYF
>TRBV7-9|TRBD1|TRBJ2-3|.
TGTGCCAGCGGCCCCGGGACAGGGGCAGATACGCAGTATTTT
CASGPGTGADTQYF
>TRBV7-2|.|TRBJ2-2|.
TGTGCCAGCAGCTCCAGACAGACAAACACCGGGGAGCTGTTTTTT
CASSSRQTNTGELFF
>TRBV18|.|TRBJ1-1|.
TGTGCCAGCTCACCACCGCGGTTGGAAGACAGGAACACTGAAGCTTTCTTT
CASSPPRLEDRNTEAFF
>TRBV27|.|TRBJ2-7|.
TGTGCCAGCAGGGGCCTCCGGGACACCCACGAGCAGTACTTC
CASRGLRDTHEQYF
>TRBV15|.|TRBJ1-4|.
TGTGCCACCAGCAGAGATCCGGGAACCGCGGGGGCGGTGTTTTTT
CATSRDPGTAGAVFF
>TRBV7-8|.|TRBJ1-4|few
TGTGCCAGCAGCTTAGGAGGGATAGAAAAACTGTTTTTT
CASSLGGIEKLFF
>TRBV7-2|.|TRBJ2-5|.
TGTGCCAGCAGCTTTGCCCTGGGCCACGAGACCCAGTACTTC
CASSFALGHETQYF
>TRBV5-1|TRBD2|TRBJ2-3|.
TGCGCCAGCAGCTTAGCGGGAGAATTTGATACGCAGTATTTT
CASSLAGEFDTQYF
>TRBV18|TRBD2|TRBJ2-3|.
TGTGCCAGCTCCGGGTTAGCGGGGGACACAGATACGCAGTATTTT
CASSGLAGDTDTQYF
>TRBV3-1/TRBV3-2|TRBD2|TRBJ2-3|.
TGTGCCAGCAGCCACCCACTAGCGGGGGGGCGTGCGGGCACAGATACGCAGTATTTT
CASSHPLAGGRAGTDTQYF
>TRBV5-1|TRBD2|TRBJ2-7|.
TGCGCCAGCAGCCCCGGACTAGCGGGAGCTGACGAGCAGTACTTC
CASSPGLAGADEQYF
>TRBV7-2|.|TRBJ1-4|.
TGTGCCAGCAGCCTTGGGGGCCGAACAACTAATGAAAAACTGTTTTTT
CASSLGGRTTNEKLFF
>TRBV18|TRBD1|TRBJ1-1|.
TGTGCCAGCTCATCCGGACAGGGCACTGAAGCTTTCTTT
CASSSGQGTEAFF
>TRBV28|.|TRBJ1-5|once
TGTGCCAGCAGTTTAACCGACAGACCTAATCAGCCCCAGCATTTT
CASSLTDRPNQPQHF
>TRBV6-4|TRBD2|TRBJ2-1|.
TGTGCCAGCAGTGACTGGGGGGGGATGAATGAGCAGTTCTTC
CASSDWGGMNEQFF
>TRBV12-3/TRBV12-4|TRBD1|TRBJ1-2|once
TGTGCCAGCAGACCAACAGGGGCTGCCGGCTACACCTTC
CASRPTGAAGYTF
>TRBV7-6|.|TRBJ1-2|.
TGTGCCAGCAGCTTCTCAGGGGACGGTGGCTACACCTTC
CASSFSGDGGYTF
>TRBV6-4|.|TRBJ1-2|.
TGTGCCAGCTCCCCTACCCTCCTACAGGGAAGCTATGGCTACACCTTC
CASSPTLLQGSYGYTF
>TRBV28|.|TRBJ1-6|.
TGTGCCAGCAGTTCCCCAGGGGTGGCTTCACCCCTCCACTTT
CASSSPGVASPLHF
>TRBV27|.|TRBJ1-5|.
TGTGCCAGCAGCCCCGGTGTTGGTTACAATCAGCCCCAGCATTTT
CASSPGVGYNQPQHF
>TRBV10-2|TRBD1|TRBJ1-4|.
TGCGCCAGCAGTGGAGGGGGACAGGTGATAGTCGGAAGCGAAAAACTGTTTTTT
CASSGGGQVIVGSEKLFF
>TRBV7-2|.|TRBJ2-1|.
TGTGCCAGCAGCTTAATATCCAATGAGCAGTTCTTC
CASSLISNEQFF
>TRBV6-1|.|TRBJ2-1|.
TGTGCCAGCAGTGAGGAACGGCGGAGCTCCTACAATGAGCAGTTCTTC
CASSEERRSSYNEQFF
>TRBV2|.|TRBJ1-3|.
TGTGCCAGCAGACGACAGGGAAACACCATATATTTT
CASRRQGNTIYF
>TRBV7-9|.|TRBJ1-3|once
TGTGCCAGCAGCCCAGGTTCTGGAAACACCATATATTTT
CASSPGSGNTIYF
>TRBV27|.|TRBJ1-6|.
TGTGCCAGCAGTTTACCCCCCGGAAGGGGTCGGTCGGGTAATTCACCCCTCCACTTT
CASSLPPGRGRSGNSPLHF
>TRBV28|.|TRBJ2-7|.
TGTGCCAGCAGCCGGGGGTCCTCCTACGAGCAGTACTTC
CASSRGSSYEQYF
>TRBV7-8|.|TRBJ1-2|few
TGTGCCAGCAGCTTAGGAGCATCGTCTTTCTATGGCTACACCTTC
CASSLGASSFYGYTF
>TRBV28|.|TRBJ2-7|.
TGTGCCAGCAGTTCGACAGCTCTCTCCTACGAGCAGTACTTC
CASSSTALSYEQYF
>TRBV7-2|TRBD1|TRBJ1-2|.
TGTGCCAGCAGCTTAGCCGAGGCAGGGGGTGGCTACACCTTC
CASSLAEAGGGYTF
>TRBV25-1|.|TRBJ2-3|.
TGTGCCAGCAGTAAACAGGGCTCAGATACGCAGTATTTT
CASSKQGSDTQYF
>TRBV5-1|.|TRBJ1-1|.
TGCGCCAGCAGCTTCCAGGGATCTTTTGAAGCTTTCTTT
CASSFQGSFEAFF
>TRBV30|.|TRBJ1-1|.
TGTGCCTGGAGAACGGGGAGCACTGAAGCTTTCTTT
CAWRTGSTEAFF
>TRBV25-1|.|TRBJ2-1|.
TGTGCCACGGAGAAGTCGCCCGGTCATGAGCAGTTCTTC
CATEKSPGHEQFF
>TRBV11-2|TRBD1|TRBJ1-2|few
TGTGCCAGCAGCCCGGGACAGGGGGCGAACTATGGCTACACCTTC
CASSPGQGANYGYTF
>TRBV2|TRBD2|TRBJ2-1|.
TGTGCCAGCAGTGAGGGTAGCGGGAGATTGAATGAGCAGTTCTTC
CASSEGSGRLNEQFF
>TRBV6-5|.|TRBJ2-7|.
TGTGCCAGCAGTTACTCGAGACAACAACGGCACGAGCAGTACTTC
CASSYSRQQRHEQYF
>TRBV6-2/TRBV6-3|TRBD2|TRBJ2-3|.
TGTGCCAGCAGCCCAGCGGGAGGGCCGGGAGATACGCAGTATTTT
CASSPAGGPGDTQYF
>TRBV6-4|.|TRBJ2-1|.
TGTGCCAGCAGTGTAGAGGCGACGGGTGAGCAGTTCTTC
CASSVEATGEQFF
>TRBV3-1/TRBV3-2|TRBD1|TRBJ2-7|.
TGTGCCAGCAGCCGACAGGGCGGCTACGAGCAGTACTTC
CASSRQGGYEQYF
>TRBV7-8|.|TRBJ1-3|.
TGTGCCAGCATCGACAGCAGATTCGGAAACACCATATATTTT
CASIDSRFGNTIYF
>TRBV29-1|.|TRBJ2-2|.
TGCAGCGCCTCCGATCCCATAGCCGGGGAGCTGTTTTTT
CSASDPIAGELFF
>TRBV30|.|TRBJ1-5|.
TGTGCCTGGAGTGATAATAGCAATCAGCCCCAGCATTTT
CAWSDNSNQPQHF
>TRBV28|TRBD2|TRBJ2-1|.
TGTGCCAGCAGCCGAGAGACTAGCGGGTCCTACAATGAGCAGTTCTTC
CASSRETSGSYNEQFF